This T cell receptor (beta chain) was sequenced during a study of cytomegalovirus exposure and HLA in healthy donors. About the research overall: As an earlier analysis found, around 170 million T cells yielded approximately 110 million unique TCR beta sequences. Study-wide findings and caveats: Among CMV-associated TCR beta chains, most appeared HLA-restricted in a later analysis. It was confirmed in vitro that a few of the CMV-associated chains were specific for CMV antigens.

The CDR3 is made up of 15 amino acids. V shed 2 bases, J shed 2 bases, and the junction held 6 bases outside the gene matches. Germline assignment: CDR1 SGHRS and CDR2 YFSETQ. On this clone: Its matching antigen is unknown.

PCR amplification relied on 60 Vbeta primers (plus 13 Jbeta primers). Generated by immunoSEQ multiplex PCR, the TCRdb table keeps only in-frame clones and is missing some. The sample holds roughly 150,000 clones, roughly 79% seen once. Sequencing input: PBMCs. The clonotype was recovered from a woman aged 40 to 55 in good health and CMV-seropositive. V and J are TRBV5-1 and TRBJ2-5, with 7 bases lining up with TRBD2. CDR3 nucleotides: TGCGCCAGCAGCTTCCTGGGGGGGGGACAAGAGACCCAGTACTTC. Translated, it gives CASSFLGGGQETQYF. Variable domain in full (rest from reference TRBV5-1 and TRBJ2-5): KAGVTQTPRYLIKTRGQQVTLSCSPISGHRSVSWYQQTPGQGLQFLFEYFSETQRNKGNFPGRFSGRQFSNSRSEMNVSTLELGDSALYLCASSFLGGGQETQYFGPGTRLLVL.